The rows below give T cell receptor beta chains drawn from one sample of a study of shared T cell receptors in the human thymus. Clones were sequenced by immunoSEQ multiplex PCR, and TCRdb holds only the in-frame ones, with some missing. Of about 380,000 clones detected, around 93% appear once; the ten largest clones hold around 0.019%. Sequenced material: thymocytes. These receptors were obtained from a human donor. Both conserved end residues are part of each CDR3. The D gene is left open where the match is weak. Some rows have no size entry. The others give once, few or many, or a class for an expanded clone.

NA TRBJ2-3 TRBV13 NA CASSLSWTFGQRSTDTQYF TGTGCCAGCAGCTTATCTTGGACGTTTGGACAGAGGAGCACAGATACGCAGTATTTT
NA TRBJ2-5 TRBV18 NA CASSPGRQTQYF TGTGCCAGCTCACCAGGACGCCAGACCCAGTACTTC
TRBD1 TRBJ1-1 TRBV19 NA CASSIVGRGQENTEAFF TGTGCCAGTAGTATAGTAGGAAGGGGGCAGGAGAACACTGAAGCTTTCTTT
NA TRBJ2-6 TRBV6-1 NA CASSEASGSGANVLTF TGTGCCAGCAGTGAAGCGTCAGGCTCTGGGGCCAACGTCCTGACTTTC
TRBD2 TRBJ2-1 TRBV19 once CASSPSGSPSSYNEQFF TGTGCCAGTAGTCCTAGCGGGAGCCCGAGCTCCTACAATGAGCAGTTCTTC
TRBD2 TRBJ2-7 TRBV5-1 NA CASSLAGREGINEQYF TGCGCCAGCAGCTTGGCGGGGCGGGAGGGCATCAACGAGCAGTACTTC
NA TRBJ1-3 TRBV15 NA CATALGQRNTTYF TGTGCCACCGCCCTCGGACAGAGAAACACCACATATTTT
TRBD1 TRBJ2-7 TRBV27 NA CASTTGLGVAGEQYF TGTGCCAGCACGACAGGGTTGGGGGTAGCCGGCGAGCAGTACTTC
NA TRBJ1-4 TRBV25-1 NA CASSESGDNGGVELFF TGTGCCAGCAGTGAATCTGGCGACAATGGCGGGGTTGAACTGTTTTTT
TRBD1 TRBJ1-5 TRBV5-5 once CASSPRQGRQPQHF TGTGCCAGCAGCCCCCGACAGGGACGGCAGCCCCAGCATTTT
NA TRBJ1-1 TRBV11-3 NA CASSLGAAVNTEAFF TGTGCCAGCAGCCTGGGGGCAGCTGTGAACACTGAAGCTTTCTTT